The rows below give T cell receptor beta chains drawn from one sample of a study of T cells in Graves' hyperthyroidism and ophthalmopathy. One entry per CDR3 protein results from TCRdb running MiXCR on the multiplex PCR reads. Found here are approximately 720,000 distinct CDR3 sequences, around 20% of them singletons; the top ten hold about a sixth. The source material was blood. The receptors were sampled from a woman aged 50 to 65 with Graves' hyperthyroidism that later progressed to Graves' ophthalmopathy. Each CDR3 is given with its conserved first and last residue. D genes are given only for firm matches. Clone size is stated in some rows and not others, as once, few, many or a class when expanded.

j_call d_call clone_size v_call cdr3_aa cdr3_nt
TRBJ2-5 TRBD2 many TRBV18 CASSPGLAGGSETQYF TGTGCCAGCTCACCGGGACTAGCGGGGGGATCCGAGACCCAGTACTTC
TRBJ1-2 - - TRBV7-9 CASSLAVGGVGYTF TGTGCCAGCAGCTTAGCGGTCGGGGGGGTTGGCTACACCTTC
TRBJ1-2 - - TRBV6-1 CAGSRDKLDGYTF TGTGCCGGATCCCGGGACAAACTAGATGGCTACACCTTC
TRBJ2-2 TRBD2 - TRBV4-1 CASSRKQLASGGPNTGELFF TGCGCCAGCAGCCGAAAACAGCTCGCTAGCGGGGGACCGAACACCGGGGAGCTGTTTTTT
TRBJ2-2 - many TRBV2 CASISNTGKAGELFF TGTGCCAGCATCAGCAATACAGGGAAGGCCGGGGAGCTGTTTTTT
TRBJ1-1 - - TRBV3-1 CASSQGYRGSAEAFF TGTGCCAGCAGCCAAGGTTACCGAGGGAGCGCTGAAGCTTTCTTT
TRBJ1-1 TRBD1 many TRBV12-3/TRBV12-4 CASSPDRGPNIMNTEAFF TGTGCCAGCAGTCCCGACAGGGGACCCAACATCATGAACACTGAAGCTTTCTTT
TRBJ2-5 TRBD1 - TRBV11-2 CASSSSTGTETQYF TGTGCCAGCAGCTCCTCGACAGGGACAGAGACCCAGTACTTC
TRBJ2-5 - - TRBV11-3 CASSSAGGGQETQYF TGTGCCAGCAGCTCCGCCGGAGGGGGACAAGAGACCCAGTACTTC
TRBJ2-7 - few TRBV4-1 CASSPNTDGAYEQYF TGCGCCAGCAGCCCTAACACGGACGGAGCCTACGAGCAGTACTTC
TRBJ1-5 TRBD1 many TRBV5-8 CASSSGTGVVGNQPQHF TGTGCCAGCAGTTCCGGGACAGGGGTCGTTGGCAATCAGCCCCAGCATTTT
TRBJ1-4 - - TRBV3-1 CASSQEGIGEKLFF TGTGCCAGCAGCCAAGAAGGGATAGGGGAAAAACTGTTTTTT
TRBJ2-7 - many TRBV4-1 CASSQEYRGGNEQYF TGCGCCAGCAGCCAAGAATACAGGGGCGGGAACGAGCAGTACTTC
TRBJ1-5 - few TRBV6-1 CASTKNRDQPQHF TGTGCCAGCACCAAGAACAGGGATCAGCCCCAGCATTTT
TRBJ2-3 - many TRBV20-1 CSAPRADTQYF TGCAGTGCTCCACGGGCAGATACGCAGTATTTT
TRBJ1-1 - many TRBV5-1 CATRLTGSNTEAFF TGCGCCACCCGATTGACCGGGTCGAACACTGAAGCTTTCTTT
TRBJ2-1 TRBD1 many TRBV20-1 CSAFKTGVYNEQFF TGCAGTGCCTTTAAGACAGGGGTCTACAATGAGCAGTTCTTC
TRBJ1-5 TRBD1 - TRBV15 CATSSGTGRVYQPQHF TGTGCCACCAGCTCAGGGACAGGGCGGGTTTATCAGCCCCAGCATTTT
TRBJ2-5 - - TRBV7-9 CASSLWLWGQETQYF TGTGCCAGCAGCTTATGGCTTTGGGGCCAAGAGACCCAGTACTTC
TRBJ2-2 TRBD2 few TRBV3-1 CASSPGSGIYTGELFF TGTGCCAGCAGCCCCGGGAGCGGGATTTACACCGGGGAGCTGTTTTTT
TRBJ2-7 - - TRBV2 CASRLGAAAYEQYF TGTGCCAGCAGGTTGGGGGCGGCAGCCTACGAGCAGTACTTC
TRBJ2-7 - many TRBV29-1 CSVVEDSFYEQYF TGCAGCGTTGTGGAGGACAGTTTCTACGAGCAGTACTTC
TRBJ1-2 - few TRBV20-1 CSARVEVQGYGYTF TGCAGTGCTAGAGTGGAGGTTCAGGGCTATGGCTACACCTTC
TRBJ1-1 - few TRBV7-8 CASSPLQTPNTEAFF TGTGCCAGCAGCCCCCTACAGACACCGAACACTGAAGCTTTCTTT
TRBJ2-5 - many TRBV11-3 CASSSSPGGQETQYF TGTGCCAGCAGCTCGTCCCCCGGGGGCCAAGAGACCCAGTACTTC
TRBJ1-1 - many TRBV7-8 CASSLGYGANTEAFF TGTGCCAGCAGCTTAGGTTACGGGGCGAACACTGAAGCTTTCTTT
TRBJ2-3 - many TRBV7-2 CASSLSSWFPDTQYF TGTGCCAGCAGCCTATCTAGTTGGTTCCCAGATACGCAGTATTTT
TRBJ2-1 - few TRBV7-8 CASSMTPYNEQFF TGTGCCAGCAGCATGACACCGTACAATGAGCAGTTCTTC
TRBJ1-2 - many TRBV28 CASSSPRTAHGYTF TGTGCCAGCAGTTCCCCTCGGACAGCGCATGGCTACACCTTC
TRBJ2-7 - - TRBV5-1 CASSETETYEQYF TGCGCCAGCAGTGAGACAGAGACCTACGAGCAGTACTTC
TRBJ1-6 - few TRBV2 CASMPQNNSPLHF TGTGCCAGCATGCCACAGAATAATTCACCCCTCCACTTT
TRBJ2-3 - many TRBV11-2 CASSFTTRGGTDTQYF TGTGCCAGCAGCTTCACCACCCGGGGCGGCACAGATACGCAGTATTTT
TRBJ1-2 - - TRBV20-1 CSARTGQPVGGYTF TGCAGTGCCAGAACCGGACAGCCGGTGGGGGGCTACACCTTC
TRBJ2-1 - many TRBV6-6 CASSYSMLWAGEGEQFF TGTGCCAGCAGTTACTCGATGCTGTGGGCAGGGGAGGGCGAGCAGTTCTTC
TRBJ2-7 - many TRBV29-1 CSVEDGDSYEQYF TGCAGCGTTGAAGATGGGGACTCGTACGAGCAGTACTTC
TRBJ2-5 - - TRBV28 CASSLGRDETQYF TGTGCCAGCAGTCTGGGCAGGGACGAGACCCAGTACTTC
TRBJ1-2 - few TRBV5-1 CASSIPGNGYTF TGCGCCAGCAGCATCCCAGGGAATGGCTACACCTTC
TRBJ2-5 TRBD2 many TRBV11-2 CASSLTGTSGGTQYF TGTGCCAGCAGCTTAACCGGGACTAGCGGGGGTACCCAGTACTTC
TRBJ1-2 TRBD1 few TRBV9 CASSVAGGARGYTF TGTGCCAGCAGCGTAGCAGGGGGCGCACGTGGCTACACCTTC